The 11 T cell receptor beta chains listed next were all sequenced from one sample in a study of cytomegalovirus exposure and HLA in healthy donors. PCR was performed using 60 Vbeta and 13 Jbeta primers. The protocol was immunoSEQ multiplex PCR, while the TCRdb copy is restricted to in-frame clones and leaves out a portion. The data contain fewer than 120,000 clones, 65% to 80% of them seen just once; the ten biggest clones take up 2.5% to 3.5%. The source material was PBMCs. These TCRs come from a woman in her sixties or seventies in good health and CMV-seropositive.

The chain has TRBV5-4 and TRBJ1-2; TRBD1 is a possible D gene (6 bases). Germline CDR1 is SGHNT and CDR2 is YYREEE (reference sequence). The CDR3 is 13 amino acids. Trimming stripped 0 bases from V and 6 bases from J, with 9 bases between. For the CDR3, the DNA is TGTGCCAGCAGCTTGGAACAGGGCGATGGCTACACCTTC. Translated, it gives CASSLEQGDGYTF.

J is TRBJ2-1 and V is TRBV30, with 7 bases aligning to TRBD2. The CDR3 covers 17 residues. Germline loops: CDR1 GTSNPN, CDR2 SVGIG (reference sequence). The trim removed 0 bases at V and 0 bases at J, leaving 8 bases unmatched. The CDR3 loop is CAWSVLGGRSSYNEQFF. DNA for the CDR3: TGTGCCTGGAGTGTACTCGGGGGGAGGAGCTCCTACAATGAGCAGTTCTTC.

The CDR3 loop reads CASSPEGLAGGETQYF. CDR3 bases: TGTGCCAGCAGCCCGGAGGGACTAGCGGGAGGAGAGACCCAGTACTTC. This rearrangement joins TRBV13 to TRBJ2-5, with 15 bases identical to TRBD2. Germline loops: CDR1 PRHDT, CDR2 FYEKMQ (reference sequence). Unmatched junction bases numbered 5, after V lost 5 bases and J lost 4 bases. The length of the CDR3 is 16 residues. The full variable domain, in which reference TRBV13 and TRBJ2-5 provide the parts outside the CDR3, is AAGVIQSPRHLIKEKRETATLKCYPIPRHDTVYWYQQGPGQDPQFLISFYEKMQSDKGSIPDRFSAQQFSDYHSELNMSSLELGDSALYFCASSPEGLAGGETQYFGPGTRLLVL.

About this clone itself: Its ends do not fully match the called genes, so a read error is possible. This chain joins TRBV20-1 and TRBJ2-5; D uncertain. The CDR3 runs 9 residues. CDR1 is DFQATT, CDR2 SNEGSKA, per germline (reference sequence). CDR3 bases: TGCAGGAATATAGAGGCCCAGTACTTC. It codes for CRNIEAQYF.

The CDR3 sequence: CASSIQGRKTEAFF. The DNA of the CDR3 is TGTGCCAGCAGCATACAGGGTCGAAAGACTGAAGCTTTCTTT. V gene TRBV5-5 combines with J gene TRBJ1-1; weak D call: TRBD1 (6 bases). The CDR3 loop spans 14 amino acids. Germline values: CDR1 SGHKS, CDR2 YYEKEE (reference sequence). With 4 bases removed from V and 5 bases from J, the gap between germline ends came to 15 bases.

This sequence joins TRBV10-3 and TRBJ2-2; D is undetermined. The CDR3 loop spans 13 amino acids. Trimming left V 2 bases short and J 5 bases short, with 6 bases between. The germline V gene encodes CDR1 ENHRY and CDR2 SYGVKD. The CDR3 nucleotides are TGTGCCATCAGTGAGGAGGCAACCGGGGAGCTGTTTTTT. Its protein product is CAISEEATGELFF.

In nucleotides, the CDR3 is TGTGCCAGTAAAGGGACAGGCTTTCAAGAGACCCAGTACTTC. It translates to CASKGTGFQETQYF. V usage is TRBV25-1 and J usage is TRBJ2-5, with TRBD1 identical over 8 bases. The V segment lost 9 bases and the J segment 2 bases; nucleotides outside the gene matches: 8. CDR3 length: 14 residues. CDR1 and CDR2 (germline): MGHDK, SYGVNS.

This clone was counted only a few times. This rearrangement joins TRBV10-3 to TRBJ2-3; 15 bases are a match to TRBD2. V shed 10 bases, J shed 4 bases, and the junction held 6 bases outside the gene matches. This CDR3 spans 15 amino acids. CDR1 is ENHRY and CDR2 is SYGVKD in the germline V gene. Written as DNA, the CDR3 is TGTGCCACCATAGGGACTAGCGGGAGGTCAGATACGCAGTATTTT. Amino acid sequence: CATIGTSGRSDTQYF.

This chain uses TRBV6-1 with TRBJ2-2, with 7 positions matching TRBD2. Germline lookup yields CDR1 MNHNS and CDR2 SASEGT. With V trimmed by 6 bases and J by 7 bases, 11 bases remained unmatched. The CDR3 sequence is 15 residues long. The CDR3 DNA sequence: TGTGCCAGCAGAGGGACTACCCGGGCGGTCGGGGAGCTGTTTTTT. This translates into CASRGTTRAVGELFF.

J is TRBJ2-1 and V is TRBV19; D is uncertain. This CDR3 region has 15 residues. The V end lost 6 bases, the J end lost 0 bases, and 12 bases lay between the germline ends. Per germline, CDR1 LNHDA and CDR2 SQIVND (reference sequence). The CDR3 DNA reads as TGTGCCAGTAGCACCCACTCGAGCTCCTACAATGAGCAGTTCTTC. The encoded protein is CASSTHSSSYNEQFF.

Concerning this clone: Its ends do not fully match the called genes, so a read error is possible. The J gene is TRBJ2-7, the V gene TRBV6-5, with 7 bases matching TRBD1. The CDR3 is made up of 13 amino acids. The germline CDR1 and CDR2 sequences are MNHEY and SVGAGI. CDR3 DNA sequence: TGTGCCAGCAGTTCCTCCGACCGGGACAGCCTAACTTTC. As protein: CASSSSDRDSLTF.